These T cell receptor beta chains were read from a single sample in a study of blood T cells in healthy people across ages. TCRdb used MiXCR to reprocess the 5' RACE reads, holding one entry per CDR3 protein. The profile shows hundreds of thousands of distinct CDR3 sequences, roughly 25% of them singletons. This same sample was also taken into another study, of T cells of mothers and their children.

Specimen: blood. Source of these receptors: a boy aged 5-17 years in good health. Each CDR3 is given with its conserved first and last residue. Fields, in order: CDR3 length, clone size, D gene, V gene, J gene, CDR3 DNA, CDR3 protein. A D gene is named only where the DNA matches it firmly. A row's size may be missing; if present it is once, few, many or a size class.

15,few,-,TRBV12-3/TRBV12-4,TRBJ1-1,TGTGCCAGCAGTCCGCGAAACAGGGAAATCACTGAAGCTTTCTTT,CASSPRNREITEAFF
14,-,-,TRBV10-3,TRBJ2-5,TGTGCCACCCAGAGAGAGGGGGAGGGAGAGACCCAGTACTTC,CATQREGEGETQYF
13,-,-,TRBV7-9,TRBJ2-1,TGTGCCAGCAGTAAGGGACGATACAATGAGCAGTTCTTC,CASSKGRYNEQFF
15,-,TRBD1,TRBV6-5,TRBJ1-2,TGTGCCAGCAGTCAAGGGACAGATATTAACTATGGCTACACCTTC,CASSQGTDINYGYTF
15,many,TRBD2,TRBV15,TRBJ2-7,TGTGCCACCAGCATTCTCGGCGGGAGCACCTACGAGCAGTACTTC,CATSILGGSTYEQYF
12,-,-,TRBV20-1,TRBJ1-5,TGCAGTGCCGAACGGGGTAATCAGCCCCAGCATTTT,CSAERGNQPQHF
15,-,-,TRBV29-1,TRBJ2-3,TGCAGCGTTGTTAAGGAGGCAGTATACACAGATACGCAGTATTTT,CSVVKEAVYTDTQYF
17,-,-,TRBV29-1,TRBJ2-7,TGCAGCGTTGATTTTTGGGACCCAACATTCTCCTCCTACGAGCAGTACTTC,CSVDFWDPTFSSYEQYF
14,few,TRBD1,TRBV29-1,TRBJ2-7,TGCAGCGCATACGGGACAGGGGGATCCTACGAGCAGTACTTC,CSAYGTGGSYEQYF
15,-,TRBD1,TRBV20-1,TRBJ1-2,TGCAGTGCTAGAGATCCGGACAGGTCCGTCATAGGCTACACCTTC,CSARDPDRSVIGYTF
12,-,-,TRBV29-1,TRBJ2-2,TGCAGCGCTGACAGGAACACCGGGGAGCTGTTTTTT,CSADRNTGELFF
14,-,-,TRBV12-3/TRBV12-4,TRBJ1-2,TGTGCCAGCAGTCAACAGGAATCTAACTATGGCTACACCTTC,CASSQQESNYGYTF
15,-,-,TRBV6-1,TRBJ1-5,TGTGCCAGCAGGGGCAGGCTTCATAGCAATCAGCCCCAGCATTTT,CASRGRLHSNQPQHF
13,many,TRBD1,TRBV7-9,TRBJ2-2,TGTGCCAGCGTCACAGGGGGACACGGGGAGCTGTTTTTT,CASVTGGHGELFF
14,-,-,TRBV12-5,TRBJ2-3,TGTGCTAGTGGTTTGGGGACCGTAACAGATACGCAGTATTTT,CASGLGTVTDTQYF
13,-,-,TRBV7-3,TRBJ2-7,TGTGCCAGCAGCTTAGGGCCCTACTACGAGCAGTACTTC,CASSLGPYYEQYF
15,-,-,TRBV20-1,TRBJ2-1,TGCAGTGCAAGCGACAGCCCCGTATCGTACAATGAGCAGTTCTTC,CSASDSPVSYNEQFF
17,-,TRBD2,TRBV9,TRBJ2-2,TGTGCCAGCAGCGTAGCGTTAGCGGGGGGCTGGACCGGGGAGCTGTTTTTT,CASSVALAGGWTGELFF
19,-,TRBD2,TRBV6-1,TRBJ2-7,TGTGCCAGCAGTGAAGGGGGACAGTTGACTAGCGGGAGATCGTACGAGCAGTACTTC,CASSEGGQLTSGRSYEQYF
14,-,TRBD2,TRBV5-1,TRBJ2-1,TGCGCCAGCAGCCTGGCTAGCGGCCCTTTGGAACAGTTCTTC,CASSLASGPLEQFF
14,-,TRBD2,TRBV4-3,TRBJ2-3,TGCGCCAGCAGCCAAGGGGTAGCGGGGGATACGCAGTATTTT,CASSQGVAGDTQYF
13,few,-,TRBV29-1,TRBJ2-3,TGCAGCGGAACTCAGGGCAGCACAGATACGCAGTATTTT,CSGTQGSTDTQYF
11,few,-,TRBV5-1,TRBJ2-5,TGCGCCAGCACCTTCCGGGAGACCCAGTACTTC,CASTFRETQYF
14,few,TRBD1,TRBV15,TRBJ1-5,TGTGCCACGCGGCAGGGGGCGATCAATCAGCCCCAGCATTTT,CATRQGAINQPQHF
14,-,TRBD1,TRBV5-1,TRBJ1-6,TGCGCCAGCAGCTTGGCCCAGGGGGTCCGAACCCTCCACTTT,CASSLAQGVRTLHF
15,-,-,TRBV7-2,TRBJ2-7,TGTGCCAGCAGCATATTAGCGGCAGACTCTAGTGAGCAGTACTTC,CASSILAADSSEQYF
12,-,-,TRBV7-9,TRBJ2-5,TGTGCCTTAGGGGAGCCGAATACGGAGCAGTACTTC,CALGEPNTEQYF
14,-,-,TRBV12-3/TRBV12-4,TRBJ2-1,TGTGCCAGCAGTACACTACCGACAGCAAATGAGCAGTTCTTC,CASSTLPTANEQFF
14,-,-,TRBV6-5,TRBJ1-6,TGTGCCAGCAGTTTTCAAGGGGTAAATTCACCCCTCCACTTT,CASSFQGVNSPLHF
13,-,-,TRBV20-1,TRBJ1-2,TGCAGTGCTAGAGATCCGCAGGTGGAAGGCTACACCTTC,CSARDPQVEGYTF
12,few,-,TRBV5-1,TRBJ2-1,TGCGCCAGCACCCCTGGGGGTGGAGAGCAGTTCTTC,CASTPGGGEQFF
16,-,-,TRBV2,TRBJ2-3,TGTGCCAGCAGAAACGGGGTGGGATCGGGCACAGATACGCAGTATTTT,CASRNGVGSGTDTQYF
16,few,-,TRBV18,TRBJ2-5,TGTGCCAGCCCACTACTACGACGGGAGTACCAAGAGACCCAGTACTTC,CASPLLRREYQETQYF
16,-,TRBD2,TRBV29-1,TRBJ2-5,TGCAGCAGCCTCGGGGGAGCGGGAGGCAACCAAGAGACCCAGTACTTC,CSSLGGAGGNQETQYF
17,few,TRBD2,TRBV7-2,TRBJ2-5,TGTGCCAGCAGCCGCTCGGCACTAGCGGGAGTAGGTGAGACCCAGTACTTC,CASSRSALAGVGETQYF
17,-,TRBD2,TRBV7-2,TRBJ2-7,TGTGCCAGCAGCTTAGCGCTTGGTCTAGCGGGGGCCTACGAGCAGTACTTC,CASSLALGLAGAYEQYF